The 8 T cell receptor beta chains below were found in one sample sequenced in a study of cytomegalovirus exposure and HLA in healthy donors. In the PCR, 60 Vbeta and 13 Jbeta primers were used. The assay was immunoSEQ multiplex PCR, and TCRdb's table has in-frame clones only and misses some. The sample table includes 60,000 to 85,000 clones. Material for sequencing was PBMCs. These receptors were obtained from a middle-aged man in good health and CMV-seropositive.

Points on this clone: Other nucleotide sequences in the sample specify the same CDR3. CDR3 sequence reads: CASSPDRNQPQHF. For the CDR3, the DNA is TGTGCCAGCTCACCCGACAGGAATCAGCCCCAGCATTTT. V is TRBV18 and J is TRBJ1-5; a weak D match, TRBD1 (6 bases). V gave up 3 bases and J gave up 4 bases, with 7 bases separating them. Germline CDR1 reads KGHSH; CDR2 reads LQKENI. The CDR3 runs to 13 residues.

The chain is built from TRBV28 and TRBJ2-5; D uncertain. Germline-derived CDR1 and CDR2 are MDHEN and SYDVKM. The CDR3 is 12 residues long. V lost 5 bases and J lost 5, with 9 bases in between. The DNA for the CDR3 is TGTGCCAGCAGTACTCTCTTGGAGACCCAGTACTTC. Translated, it gives CASSTLLETQYF.

The chain recombines TRBV9 with TRBJ1-2; perhaps TRBD1 as D (5 bases). The CDR3 length is 15 residues. Trimming pared 2 bases from V and 0 bases from J, leaving 11 bases between. Germline-derived CDR1 and CDR2 are SGDLS and YYNGEE. CDR3 sequence (DNA): TGTGCCAGCAGCGTCCATGGGGACTCTAACTATGGCTACACCTTC. Translating gives CASSVHGDSNYGYTF.

The chain links TRBV13 to TRBJ2-2; 13 bases line up with TRBD2. Germline CDR1 PRHDT, CDR2 FYEKMQ (reference sequence). This CDR3 has 17 amino acids. V gave up 7 bases and J gave up 5 bases; unmatched junction bases: 10. CDR3: CASTPRTSGRGTGELFF. CDR3 DNA: TGTGCCAGCACCCCCCGGACTAGCGGGAGAGGGACCGGGGAGCTGTTTTTT.

The V call is TRBV4-1, the J call TRBJ2-3, with TRBD2 matching over 11 bases. Germline values: CDR1 MGHRA, CDR2 YSYEKL. The J segment lost 6 bases and the V segment lost 3 bases, leaving 8 bases of the junction unmatched. The CDR3 covers 16 residues. The CDR3 sequence is CASSQELAGVRDTQYF. Here the CDR3 DNA reads TGCGCCAGCAGCCAGGAACTAGCGGGAGTAAGGGATACGCAGTATTTT.

The V call is TRBV5-1, the J call TRBJ2-7, with 9 positions matching TRBD1. This CDR3 has 16 residues. V lost 4 bases to trimming and J lost 5 bases; unmatched junction nucleotides: 13. The germline CDR1 and CDR2 sequences are SGHRS and YFSETQ. Here the CDR3 DNA reads TGCGCCAGCAGCCGTGGGGGGACAGGGCAAATCCACGAGCAGTACTTC. Its protein is CASSRGGTGQIHEQYF.

This chain uses TRBV5-5 with TRBJ2-5; D not resolved. The V gene lost 0 bases and the J gene lost 3 bases, with 12 bases spanning the gap. The CDR3 sequence is 15 residues long. CDR1 is SGHKS and CDR2 is YYEKEE in the germline V gene (reference sequence). CDR3 amino acids: CASSLAGSEEETQYF. In nucleotides, the CDR3 is TGTGCCAGCAGCTTGGCTGGGTCTGAGGAAGAGACCCAGTACTTC.

This chain links TRBV28 with TRBJ1-5, with a tentative D call TRBD1 (6 bases). CDR3 size: 13 residues. Trimming left V 2 bases short and J 7 bases short, with 9 bases between. Germline CDR1 reads MDHEN; CDR2 reads SYDVKM. The CDR3 DNA follows: TGTGCCAGCAGTTTAACAGGGCACCAGCCCCAGCATTTT. Translated, it gives CASSLTGHQPQHF. Based on the CDR3 plus reference TRBV28 and TRBJ1-5, the full variable domain is DVKVTQSSRYLVKRTGEKVFLECVQDMDHENMFWYRQDPGLGLRLIYFSYDVKMKEKGDIPEGYSVSREKKERFSLILESASTNQTSMYLCASSLTGHQPQHFGDGTRLSIL.